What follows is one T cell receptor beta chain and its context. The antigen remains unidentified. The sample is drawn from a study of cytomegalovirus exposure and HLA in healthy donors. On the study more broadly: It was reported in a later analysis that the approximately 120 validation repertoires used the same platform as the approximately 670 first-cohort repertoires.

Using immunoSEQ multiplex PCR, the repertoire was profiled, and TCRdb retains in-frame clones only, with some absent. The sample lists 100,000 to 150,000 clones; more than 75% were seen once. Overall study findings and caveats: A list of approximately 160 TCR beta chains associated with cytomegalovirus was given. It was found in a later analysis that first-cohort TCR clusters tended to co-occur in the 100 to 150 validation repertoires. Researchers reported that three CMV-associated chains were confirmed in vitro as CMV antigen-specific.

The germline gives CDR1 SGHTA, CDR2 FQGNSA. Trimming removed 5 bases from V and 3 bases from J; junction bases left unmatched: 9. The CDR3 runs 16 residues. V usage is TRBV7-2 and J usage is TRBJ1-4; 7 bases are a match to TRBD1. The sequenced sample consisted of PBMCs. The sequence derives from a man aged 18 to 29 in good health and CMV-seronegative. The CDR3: CASSLRQGLSNEKLFF. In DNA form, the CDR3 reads TGTGCCAGCAGCCTCCGACAGGGTCTGTCTAATGAAAAACTGTTTTTT.